What follows is one T cell receptor beta chain and its context. Grouping used clinical history reported by participants in a survey and questionnaire. The data are from a study of blood T cell repertoires in COVID-19. Study in general: The samples span acute and convalescent COVID-19 from the United States, Italy and Spain. Nucleic acid was either cDNA or gDNA, and it came from T cells, B-cell-depleted T cells, or PBMCs.

The V gene's germline CDR1 is WNHNN and CDR2 SYGVQD (reference sequence). Trimming at V came to 6 bases and at J to 6 bases, leaving 4 bases not matched to a gene. The CDR3 spans 13 residues. TCRdb's table, derived via immunoSEQ multiplex PCR, lists solely in-frame clones and lacks some. Of 200,000 to 250,000 clones listed, over 75% are singletons. The sample taken for sequencing was PBMCs or T cells enriched from blood (not recorded which). This chain connects TRBV10-1 to TRBJ2-1, with 8 bases that match TRBD1. The receptor was derived from a woman aged 60 to 75 who had recovered from COVID-19. CDR3 loop: CASRETGVNEQFF. The CDR3 DNA is TGCGCCAGCAGAGAGACAGGGGTCAATGAGCAGTTCTTC.